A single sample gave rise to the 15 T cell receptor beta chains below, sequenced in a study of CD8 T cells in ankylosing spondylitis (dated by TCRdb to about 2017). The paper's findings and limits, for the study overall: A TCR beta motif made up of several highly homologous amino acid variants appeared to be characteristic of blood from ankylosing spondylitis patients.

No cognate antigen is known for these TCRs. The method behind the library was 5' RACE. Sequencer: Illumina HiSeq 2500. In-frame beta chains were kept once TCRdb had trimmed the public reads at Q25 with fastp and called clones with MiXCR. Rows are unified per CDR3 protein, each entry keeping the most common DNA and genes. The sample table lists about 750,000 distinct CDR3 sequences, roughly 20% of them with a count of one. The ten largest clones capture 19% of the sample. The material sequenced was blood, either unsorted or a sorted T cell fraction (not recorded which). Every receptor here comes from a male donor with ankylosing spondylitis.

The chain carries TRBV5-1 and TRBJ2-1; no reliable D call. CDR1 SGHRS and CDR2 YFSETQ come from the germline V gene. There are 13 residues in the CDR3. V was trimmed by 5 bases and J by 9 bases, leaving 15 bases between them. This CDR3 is CASSSTGLGEQFF. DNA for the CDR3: TGCGCCAGCAGTTCTACGGGTCTTGGTGAGCAGTTCTTC.

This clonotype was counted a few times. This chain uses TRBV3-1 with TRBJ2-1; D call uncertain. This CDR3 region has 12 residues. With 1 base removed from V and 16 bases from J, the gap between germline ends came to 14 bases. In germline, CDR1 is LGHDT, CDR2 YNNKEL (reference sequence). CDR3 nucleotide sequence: TGTGCCAGCAGCCAAGTTCAGTGGGCGCTCTTCTTC. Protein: CASSQVQWALFF.

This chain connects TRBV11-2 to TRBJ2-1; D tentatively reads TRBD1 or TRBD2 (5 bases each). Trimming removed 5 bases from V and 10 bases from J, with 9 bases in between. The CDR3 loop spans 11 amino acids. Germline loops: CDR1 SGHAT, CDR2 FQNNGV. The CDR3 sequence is CASSPGPEQFF. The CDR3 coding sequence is TGTGCCAGCAGCCCGGGGCCAGAGCAGTTCTTC.

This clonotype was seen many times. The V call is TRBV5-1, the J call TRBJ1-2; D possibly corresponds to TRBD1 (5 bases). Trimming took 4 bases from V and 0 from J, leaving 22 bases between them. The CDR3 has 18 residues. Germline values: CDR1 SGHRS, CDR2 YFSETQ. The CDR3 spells CASSPQGGSEIANYGYTF. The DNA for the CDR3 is TGCGCCAGCAGCCCGCAGGGTGGATCCGAAATAGCTAACTATGGCTACACCTTC.

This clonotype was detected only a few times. Here the CDR3 reads CASSLPGTGSYEQYF. CDR3 nucleotides: TGTGCCAGCAGCCTACCCGGGACAGGAAGCTACGAGCAGTACTTC. This chain connects TRBV7-2 to TRBJ2-7; 8 bases match TRBD1. The length of the CDR3 is 15 residues. Trimming removed 5 bases from V and 3 bases from J; junction bases left unmatched: 9. Germline V lookup: CDR1 SGHTA, CDR2 FQGNSA.

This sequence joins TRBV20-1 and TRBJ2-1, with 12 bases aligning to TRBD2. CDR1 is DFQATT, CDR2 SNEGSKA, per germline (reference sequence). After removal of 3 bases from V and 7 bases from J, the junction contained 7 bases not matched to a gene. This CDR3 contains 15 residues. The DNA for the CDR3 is TGCAGTGCTAGCGGACTAGCGGGATGGGAGAATGAGCAGTTCTTC. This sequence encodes CSASGLAGWENEQFF.

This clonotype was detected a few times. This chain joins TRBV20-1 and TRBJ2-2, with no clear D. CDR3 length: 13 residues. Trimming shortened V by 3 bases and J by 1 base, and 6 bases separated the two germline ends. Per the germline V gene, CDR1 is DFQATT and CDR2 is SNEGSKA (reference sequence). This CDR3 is CSASRQNTGELFF. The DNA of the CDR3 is TGCAGTGCTAGCCGGCAGAACACCGGGGAGCTGTTTTTT.

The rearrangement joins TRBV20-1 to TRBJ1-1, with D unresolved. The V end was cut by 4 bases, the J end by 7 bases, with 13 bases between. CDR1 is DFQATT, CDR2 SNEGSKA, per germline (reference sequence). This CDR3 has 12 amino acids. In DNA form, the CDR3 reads TGCAGTGCTACCGGTGGCACAGTTGAAGCTTTCTTT. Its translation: CSATGGTVEAFF.

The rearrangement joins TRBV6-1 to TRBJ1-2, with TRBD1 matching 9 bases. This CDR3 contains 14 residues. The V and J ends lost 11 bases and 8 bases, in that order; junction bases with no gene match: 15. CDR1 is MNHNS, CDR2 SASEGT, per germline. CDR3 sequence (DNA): TGTGCCGGGGGAGGGACAGGGCGCCCGGGGGGCTACACCTTC. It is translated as CAGGGTGRPGGYTF.

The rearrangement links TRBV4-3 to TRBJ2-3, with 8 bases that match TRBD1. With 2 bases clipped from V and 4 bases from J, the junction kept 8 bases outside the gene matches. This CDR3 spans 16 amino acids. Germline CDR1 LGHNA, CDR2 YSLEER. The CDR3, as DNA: TGCGCCAGCAGCCAAACTCACAGGGGGACGGCAGATACGCAGTATTTT. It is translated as CASSQTHRGTADTQYF.

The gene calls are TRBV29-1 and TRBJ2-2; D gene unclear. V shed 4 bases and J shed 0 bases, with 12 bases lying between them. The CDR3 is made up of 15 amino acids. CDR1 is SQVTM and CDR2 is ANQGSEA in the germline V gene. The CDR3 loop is CSVVYKGSNTGELFF. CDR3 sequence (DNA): TGCAGCGTTGTGTATAAGGGTTCGAACACCGGGGAGCTGTTTTTT.

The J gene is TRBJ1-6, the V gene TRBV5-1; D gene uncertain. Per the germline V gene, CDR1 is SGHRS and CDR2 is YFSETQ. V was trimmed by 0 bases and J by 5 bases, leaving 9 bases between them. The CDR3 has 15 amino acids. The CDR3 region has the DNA TGCGCCAGCAGCTTGGCGGCCAGTAATAATTCACCCCTCCACTTT. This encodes CASSLAASNNSPLHF.

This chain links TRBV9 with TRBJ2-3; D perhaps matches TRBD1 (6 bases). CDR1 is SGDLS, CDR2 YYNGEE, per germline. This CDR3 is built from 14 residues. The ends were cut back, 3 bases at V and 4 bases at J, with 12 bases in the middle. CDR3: CASSARGGADTQYF. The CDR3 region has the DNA TGTGCCAGCAGCGCACGAGGGGGTGCAGATACGCAGTATTTT. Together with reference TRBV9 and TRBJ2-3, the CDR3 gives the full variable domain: DSGVTQTPKHLITATGQRVTLRCSPRSGDLSVYWYQQSLDQGLQFLIQYYNGEERAKGNILERFSAQQFPDLHSELNLSSLELGDSALYFCASSARGGADTQYFGPGTRLTVL.

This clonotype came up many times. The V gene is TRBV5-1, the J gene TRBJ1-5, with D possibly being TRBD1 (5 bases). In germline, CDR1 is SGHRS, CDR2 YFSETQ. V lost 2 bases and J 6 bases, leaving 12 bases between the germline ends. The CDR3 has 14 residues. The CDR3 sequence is CASSLAGTSQPQHF. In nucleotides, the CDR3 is TGCGCCAGCAGCTTAGCCGGGACCAGTCAGCCCCAGCATTTT. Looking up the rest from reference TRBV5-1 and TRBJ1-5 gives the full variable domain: KAGVTQTPRYLIKTRGQQVTLSCSPISGHRSVSWYQQTPGQGLQFLFEYFSETQRNKGNFPGRFSGRQFSNSRSEMNVSTLELGDSALYLCASSLAGTSQPQHFGDGTRLSIL.

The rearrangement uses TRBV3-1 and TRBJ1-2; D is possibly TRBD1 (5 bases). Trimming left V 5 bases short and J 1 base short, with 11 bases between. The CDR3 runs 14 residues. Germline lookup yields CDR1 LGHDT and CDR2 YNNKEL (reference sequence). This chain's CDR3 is CASSTYRSNYGYTF. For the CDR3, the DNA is TGTGCCAGCAGCACATACAGGAGTAACTATGGCTACACCTTC.